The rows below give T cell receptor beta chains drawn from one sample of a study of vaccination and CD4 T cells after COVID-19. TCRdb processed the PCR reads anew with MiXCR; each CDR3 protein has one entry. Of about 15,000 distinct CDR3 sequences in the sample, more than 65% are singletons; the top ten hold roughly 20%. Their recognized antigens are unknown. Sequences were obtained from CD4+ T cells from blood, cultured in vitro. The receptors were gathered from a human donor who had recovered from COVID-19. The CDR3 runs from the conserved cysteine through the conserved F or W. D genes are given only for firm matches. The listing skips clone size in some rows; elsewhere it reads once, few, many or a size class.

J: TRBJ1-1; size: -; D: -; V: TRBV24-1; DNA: TGTGCCACCAGGGGCCTACGGGGCACTGAAGCTTTCTTT; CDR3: CATRGLRGTEAFF
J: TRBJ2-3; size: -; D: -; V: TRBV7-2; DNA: TGTGCCAGCAGCTTAGCCCGGCATACGCAGTATTTT; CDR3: CASSLARHTQYF
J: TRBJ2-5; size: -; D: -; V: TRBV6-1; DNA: TGTGCCAGCAGTGGGTTACAGGGAGGAGAGACCCAGTACTTC; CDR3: CASSGLQGGETQYF
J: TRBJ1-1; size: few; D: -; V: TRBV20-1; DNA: TGCAGTGCTAGAGATCCCCTGTCCCTGGAAGCTTTCTTT; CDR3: CSARDPLSLEAFF
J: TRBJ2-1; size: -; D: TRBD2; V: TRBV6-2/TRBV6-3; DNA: TGTGCCAGCAGCCCTCTCGGCGGGAGGGCCGCGGGTAACTACAATGAGCAGTTCTTC; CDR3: CASSPLGGRAAGNYNEQFF
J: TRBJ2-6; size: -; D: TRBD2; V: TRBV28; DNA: TGTGCCAGCACAAGCGGGAGCTCTGGGGCCAACGCCCTGACTTTC; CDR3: CASTSGSSGANALTF
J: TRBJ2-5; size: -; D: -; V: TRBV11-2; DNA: TGTGCCAGCAGCTTACCTAGATCAACGGGACAAGAGACCCAGTACTTC; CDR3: CASSLPRSTGQETQYF
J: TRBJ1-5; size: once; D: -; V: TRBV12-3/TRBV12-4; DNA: TGTGCCAGCAGTCTACAGGGAGATCAGCCCCAGCATTTT; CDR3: CASSLQGDQPQHF
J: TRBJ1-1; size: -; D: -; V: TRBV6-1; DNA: TGTGCCAGCAGTCGTTTGGGTAGACGATTGAACACTGAAGCTTTCTTT; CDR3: CASSRLGRRLNTEAFF
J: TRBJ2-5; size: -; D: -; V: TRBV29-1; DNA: TGCAGCGTTGAAAGCTTTGGGACACGAGAGACCCAGTACTTC; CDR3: CSVESFGTRETQYF